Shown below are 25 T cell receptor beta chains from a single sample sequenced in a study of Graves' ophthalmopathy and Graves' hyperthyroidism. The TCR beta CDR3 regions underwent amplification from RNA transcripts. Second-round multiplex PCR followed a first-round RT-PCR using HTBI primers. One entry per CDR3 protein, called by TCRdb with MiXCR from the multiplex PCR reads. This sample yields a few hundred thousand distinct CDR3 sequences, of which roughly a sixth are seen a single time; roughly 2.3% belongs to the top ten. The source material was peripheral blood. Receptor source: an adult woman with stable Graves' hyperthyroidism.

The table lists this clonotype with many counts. The CDR3 sequence is CASSTRQEGRNYGYTF. The CDR3 nucleotides read TGTGCCAGTAGCACGCGGCAGGAGGGACGGAACTATGGCTACACCTTC. The V call is TRBV19, the J call TRBJ1-2; D is perhaps TRBD1 (5 bases). CDR3 length: 16 residues. Germline CDR1 and CDR2: LNHDA and SQIVND (reference sequence). V gave up 6 bases and J gave up 2 bases, with 19 bases separating them. The variable domain in full, completed from reference TRBV19 and TRBJ1-2, reads DGGITQSPKYLFRKEGQNVTLSCEQNLNHDAMYWYRQDPGQGLRLIYYSQIVNDFQKGDIAEGYSVSREKKESFPLTVTSAQKNPTAFYLCASSTRQEGRNYGYTFGSGTRLTVV.

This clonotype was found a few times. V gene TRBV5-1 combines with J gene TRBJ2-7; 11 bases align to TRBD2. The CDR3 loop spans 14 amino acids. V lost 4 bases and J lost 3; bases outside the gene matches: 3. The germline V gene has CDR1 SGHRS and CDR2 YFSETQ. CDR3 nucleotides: TGCGCCAGCAGCGGGACTAGCGGACGCTACGAGCAGTACTTC. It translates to CASSGTSGRYEQYF.

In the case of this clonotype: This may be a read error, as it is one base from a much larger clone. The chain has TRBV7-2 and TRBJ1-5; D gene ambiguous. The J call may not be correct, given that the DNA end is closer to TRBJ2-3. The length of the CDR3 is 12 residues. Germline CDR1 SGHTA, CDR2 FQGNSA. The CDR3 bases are TGTGCCAGCAGTCTAGAGGCCGGCCCCCAGTATTTT. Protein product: CASSLEAGPQYF.

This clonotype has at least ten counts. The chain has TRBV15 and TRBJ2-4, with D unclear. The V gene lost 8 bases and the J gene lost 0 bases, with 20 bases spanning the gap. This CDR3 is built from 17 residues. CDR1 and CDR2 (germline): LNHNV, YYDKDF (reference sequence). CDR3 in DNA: TGTGCCACCCAAGTCACAGCAGAAAAACTAGCCAAAAACATTCAGTACTTC. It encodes CATQVTAEKLAKNIQYF.

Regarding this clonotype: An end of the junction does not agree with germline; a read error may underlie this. CDR3 coding DNA: TGTGCCAGCAGTTTAAACACCGTGGAGCTGTTTTTT. Translation: CASSLNTVELFF. The chain links TRBV28 to TRBJ2-2, with D uncertain. The CDR3 covers 12 residues. CDR1 MDHEN and CDR2 SYDVKM come from the germline V gene.

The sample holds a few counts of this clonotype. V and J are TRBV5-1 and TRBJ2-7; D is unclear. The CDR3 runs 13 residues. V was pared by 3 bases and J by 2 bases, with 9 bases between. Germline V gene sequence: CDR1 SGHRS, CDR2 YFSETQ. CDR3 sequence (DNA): TGCGCCAGCAGCTACCAGGTTGCCTACGAGCAGTACTTC. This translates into CASSYQVAYEQYF.

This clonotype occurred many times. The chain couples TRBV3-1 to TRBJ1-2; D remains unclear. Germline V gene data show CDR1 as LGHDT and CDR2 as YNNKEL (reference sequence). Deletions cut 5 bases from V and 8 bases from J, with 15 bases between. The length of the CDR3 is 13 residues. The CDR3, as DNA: TGTGCCAGCAGCTCGACGGTCCTAGGGGGCTACACCTTC. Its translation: CASSSTVLGGYTF. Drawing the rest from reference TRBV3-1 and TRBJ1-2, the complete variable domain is DTAVSQTPKYLVTQMGNDKSIKCEQNLGHDTMYWYKQDSKKFLKIMFSYNNKELIINETVPNRFSPKSPDKAHLNLHINSLELGDSAVYFCASSSTVLGGYTFGSGTRLTVV.

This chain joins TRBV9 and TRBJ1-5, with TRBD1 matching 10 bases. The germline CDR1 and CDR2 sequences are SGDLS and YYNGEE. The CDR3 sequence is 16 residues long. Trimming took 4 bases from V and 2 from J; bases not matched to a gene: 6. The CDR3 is CASSPTGTGGNQPQHF. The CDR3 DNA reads TGTGCCAGCAGCCCAACCGGGACAGGGGGCAATCAGCCCCAGCATTTT.

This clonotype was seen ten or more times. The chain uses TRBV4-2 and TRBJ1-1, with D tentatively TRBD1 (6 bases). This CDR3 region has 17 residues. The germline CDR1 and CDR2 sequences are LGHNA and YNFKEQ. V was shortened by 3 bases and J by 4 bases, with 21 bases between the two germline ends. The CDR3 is CASSHVTVLGGGTEAFF. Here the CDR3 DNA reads TGTGCCAGCAGCCACGTAACAGTCCTTGGGGGCGGCACTGAAGCTTTCTTT.

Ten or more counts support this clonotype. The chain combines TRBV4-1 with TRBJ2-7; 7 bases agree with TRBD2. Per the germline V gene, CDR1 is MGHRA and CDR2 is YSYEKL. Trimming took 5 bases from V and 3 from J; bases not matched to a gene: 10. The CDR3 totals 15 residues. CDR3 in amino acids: CASSGPAPGGYEQYF. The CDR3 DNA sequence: TGCGCCAGCAGCGGCCCAGCGCCGGGGGGCTACGAGCAGTACTTC.

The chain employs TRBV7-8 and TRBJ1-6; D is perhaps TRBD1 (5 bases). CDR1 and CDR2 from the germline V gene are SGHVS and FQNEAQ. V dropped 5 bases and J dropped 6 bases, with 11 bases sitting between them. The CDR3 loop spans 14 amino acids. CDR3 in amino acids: CASSIVGGNSPLHF. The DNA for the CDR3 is TGTGCCAGCAGCATCGTGGGGGGTAATTCACCCCTCCACTTT.

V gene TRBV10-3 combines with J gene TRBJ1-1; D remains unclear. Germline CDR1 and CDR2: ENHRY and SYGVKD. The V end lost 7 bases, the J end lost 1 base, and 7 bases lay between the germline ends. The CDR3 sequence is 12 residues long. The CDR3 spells CAIKSGNTEAFF. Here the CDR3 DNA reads TGTGCCATCAAAAGCGGGAACACTGAAGCTTTCTTT.

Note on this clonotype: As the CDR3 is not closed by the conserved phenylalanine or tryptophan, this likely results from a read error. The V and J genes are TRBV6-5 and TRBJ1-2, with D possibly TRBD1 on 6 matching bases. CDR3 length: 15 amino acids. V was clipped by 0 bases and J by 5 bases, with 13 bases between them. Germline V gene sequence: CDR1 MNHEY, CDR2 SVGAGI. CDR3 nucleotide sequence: TGTGCCAGCAGTTACTCTATTCAGGGGAGTTATGGCTACACCTAC. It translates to CASSYSIQGSYGYTY.

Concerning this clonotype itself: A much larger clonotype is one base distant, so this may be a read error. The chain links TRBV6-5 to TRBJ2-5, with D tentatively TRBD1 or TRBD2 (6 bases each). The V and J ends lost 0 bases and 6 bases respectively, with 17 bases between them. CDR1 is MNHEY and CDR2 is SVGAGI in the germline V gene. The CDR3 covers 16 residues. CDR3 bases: TGTGCCAGCAGTTACTCCAGACTGGGGGCGGGAAAGACCCAGTACTTC. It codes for CASSYSRLGAGKTQYF.

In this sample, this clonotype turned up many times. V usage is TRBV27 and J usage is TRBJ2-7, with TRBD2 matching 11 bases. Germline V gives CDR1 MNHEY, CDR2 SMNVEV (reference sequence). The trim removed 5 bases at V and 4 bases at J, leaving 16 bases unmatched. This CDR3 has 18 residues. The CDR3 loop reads CASSRGTLFGTSGYEQYF. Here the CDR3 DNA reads TGTGCCAGCAGTCGAGGTACTCTTTTCGGGACTAGCGGATACGAGCAGTACTTC.

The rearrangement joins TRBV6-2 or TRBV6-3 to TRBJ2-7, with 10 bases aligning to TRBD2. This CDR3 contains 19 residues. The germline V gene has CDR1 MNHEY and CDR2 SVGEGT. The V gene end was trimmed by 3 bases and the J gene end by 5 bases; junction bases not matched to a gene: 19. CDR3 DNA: TGTGCCAGCAGTTATGAGTCTAGCGGTTGGGCTAGCGGGGGTCACGAGCAGTACTTC. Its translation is CASSYESSGWASGGHEQYF.

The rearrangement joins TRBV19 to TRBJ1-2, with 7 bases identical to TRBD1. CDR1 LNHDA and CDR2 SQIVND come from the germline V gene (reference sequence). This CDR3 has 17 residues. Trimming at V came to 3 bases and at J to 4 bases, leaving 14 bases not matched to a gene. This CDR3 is CASSMGQTGMFAYGYTF. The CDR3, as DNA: TGTGCCAGTAGTATGGGACAGACAGGGATGTTTGCCTATGGCTACACCTTC.

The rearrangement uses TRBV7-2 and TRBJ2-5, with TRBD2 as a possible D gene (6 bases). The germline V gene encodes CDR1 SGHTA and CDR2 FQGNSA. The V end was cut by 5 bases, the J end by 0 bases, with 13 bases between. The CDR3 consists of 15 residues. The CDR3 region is CASSQTGTYQETQYF. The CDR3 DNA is TGTGCCAGCAGCCAGACGGGGACTTACCAAGAGACCCAGTACTTC. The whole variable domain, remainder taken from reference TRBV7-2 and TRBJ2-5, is GAGVSQSPSNKVTEKGKDVELRCDPISGHTALYWYRQSLGQGLEFLIYFQGNSAPDKSGLPSDRFSAERTGGSVSTLTIQRTQQEDSAVYLCASSQTGTYQETQYFGPGTRLLVL.

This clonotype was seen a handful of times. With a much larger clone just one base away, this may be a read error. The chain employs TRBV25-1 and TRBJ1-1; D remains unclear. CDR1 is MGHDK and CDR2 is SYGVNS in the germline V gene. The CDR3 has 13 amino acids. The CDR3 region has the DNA TGTGCCAGCAGTTATGATTGGAACACTGAAGCTTGCTTT. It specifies CASSYDWNTEACF.

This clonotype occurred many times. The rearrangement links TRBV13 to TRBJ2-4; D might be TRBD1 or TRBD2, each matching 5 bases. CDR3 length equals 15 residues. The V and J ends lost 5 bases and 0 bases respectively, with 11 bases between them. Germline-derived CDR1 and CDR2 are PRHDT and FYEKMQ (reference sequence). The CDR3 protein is CASSLTGTAKNIQYF. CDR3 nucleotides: TGTGCCAGCAGCCTGACCGGGACAGCCAAAAACATTCAGTACTTC.

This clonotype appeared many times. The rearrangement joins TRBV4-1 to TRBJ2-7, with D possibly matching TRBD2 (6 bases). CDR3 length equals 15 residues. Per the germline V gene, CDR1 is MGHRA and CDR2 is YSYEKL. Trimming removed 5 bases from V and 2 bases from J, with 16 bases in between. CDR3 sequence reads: CASSARAGLTYEQYF. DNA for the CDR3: TGCGCCAGCAGCGCCCGCGCGGGATTGACCTACGAGCAGTACTTC.

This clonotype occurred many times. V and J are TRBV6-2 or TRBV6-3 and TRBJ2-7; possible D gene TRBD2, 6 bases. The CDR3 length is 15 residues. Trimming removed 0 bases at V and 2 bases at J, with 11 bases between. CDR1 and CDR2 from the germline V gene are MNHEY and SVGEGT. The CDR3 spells CASSYSRDSTYEQYF. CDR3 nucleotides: TGTGCCAGCAGTTACTCGAGGGACTCCACCTACGAGCAGTACTTC.

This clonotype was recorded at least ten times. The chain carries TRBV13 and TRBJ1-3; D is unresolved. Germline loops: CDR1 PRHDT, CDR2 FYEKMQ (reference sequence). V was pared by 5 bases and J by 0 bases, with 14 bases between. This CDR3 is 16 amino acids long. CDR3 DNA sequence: TGTGCCAGCAGCCCGGACGGACCGAGCTCTGGAAACACCATATATTTT. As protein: CASSPDGPSSGNTIYF.

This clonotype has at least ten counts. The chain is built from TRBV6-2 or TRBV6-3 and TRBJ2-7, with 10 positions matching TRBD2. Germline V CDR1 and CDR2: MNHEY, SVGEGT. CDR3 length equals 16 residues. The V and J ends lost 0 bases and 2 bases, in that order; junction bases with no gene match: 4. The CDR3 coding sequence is TGTGCCAGCAGTTACTCCGAGACTAGCGGGCCCTACGAGCAGTACTTC. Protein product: CASSYSETSGPYEQYF.

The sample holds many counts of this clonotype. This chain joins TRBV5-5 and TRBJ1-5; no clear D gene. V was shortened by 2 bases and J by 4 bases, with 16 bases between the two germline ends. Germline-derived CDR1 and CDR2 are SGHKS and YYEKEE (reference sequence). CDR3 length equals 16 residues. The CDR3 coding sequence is TGTGCCAGCAGCTTTGAGGTCGGGGTGTGGAATCAGCCCCAGCATTTT. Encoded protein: CASSFEVGVWNQPQHF. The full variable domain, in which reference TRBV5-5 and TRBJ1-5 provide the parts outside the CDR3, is DAGVTQSPTHLIKTRGQQVTLRCSPISGHKSVSWYQQVLGQGPQFIFQYYEKEERGRGNFPDRFSARQFPNYSSELNVNALLLGDSALYLCASSFEVGVWNQPQHFGDGTRLSIL.